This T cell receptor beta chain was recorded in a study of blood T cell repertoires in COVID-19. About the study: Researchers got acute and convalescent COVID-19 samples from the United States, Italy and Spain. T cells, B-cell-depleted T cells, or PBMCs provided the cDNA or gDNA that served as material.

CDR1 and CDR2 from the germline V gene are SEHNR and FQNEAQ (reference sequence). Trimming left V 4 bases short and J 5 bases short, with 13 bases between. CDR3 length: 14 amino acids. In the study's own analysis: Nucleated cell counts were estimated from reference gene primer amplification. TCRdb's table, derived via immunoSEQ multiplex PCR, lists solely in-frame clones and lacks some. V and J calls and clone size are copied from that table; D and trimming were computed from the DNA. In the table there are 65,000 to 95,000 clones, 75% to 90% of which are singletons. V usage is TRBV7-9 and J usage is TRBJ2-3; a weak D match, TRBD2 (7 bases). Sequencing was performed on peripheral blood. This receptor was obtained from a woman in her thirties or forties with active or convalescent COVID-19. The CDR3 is CASSSRGAQDTQYF. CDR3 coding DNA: TGTGCCAGCAGCTCCCGGGGGGCGCAAGATACGCAGTATTTT.